This T cell receptor beta chain was sequenced during a study of T cells after yellow fever vaccination. This clonotype was detected only a few times. Its antigen is not known. Trimming took 6 bases from V and 2 from J, leaving 23 bases between them. The CDR3 contains 18 residues. CDR1 SGHRS and CDR2 YFSETQ come from the germline V gene. The TCR cDNA carried a universal primer site and UMIs from 5'RACE template switching. TCRdb recomputed calls from the 5' RACE reads with MiXCR, one row per CDR3 protein. The sample includes nearly 350,000 distinct CDR3 sequences, approximately 8% of them seen just once. General study points: Post-booster reappearance was seen for most primary-vaccination clones (about 95% CD4, around 88% CD8). Within FACS-sorted repertoires, abundant clonotypes contaminating from the bulk population could be present. Clonotype sharing between CD4 and CD8 compartments was small.

This clonotype originated in a man younger than 35 who received the YFV17D yellow fever vaccine. The rearrangement uses TRBV5-1 and TRBJ2-2; D might be TRBD1 or TRBD2, each matching 5 bases. The specimen comprised PBMCs, sampled more than 35 days after the first yellow fever vaccination. CDR3 sequence (DNA): TGCGCCAGCATCAAAGACCCTGGGCGTGGGGGAAACACCGGGGAGCTGTTTTTT. Residues: CASIKDPGRGGNTGELFF.